The sequence of this T cell receptor beta chain was determined in a study of blood T cell repertoires in COVID-19. At the level of the study: T cells, B-cell-depleted T cells, or PBMCs provided the cDNA or gDNA that served as material.

Measured with immunoSEQ multiplex PCR; TCRdb has only the in-frame clones, and not every one. Of around 160,000 clones listed, around four fifths are singletons. This CDR3 is built from 15 residues. The germline gives CDR1 MNHEY, CDR2 SMNVEV (reference sequence). With 1 base clipped from V and 8 bases from J, the junction kept 6 bases outside the gene matches. The receptor was isolated from a woman in her fifties or sixties who had recovered from COVID-19. Input material: PBMCs or T cells enriched from blood (not recorded which). The rearrangement uses TRBV27 and TRBJ2-1; TRBD2 matches 9 bases. The CDR3 protein is CASSLYGGGADEQFF. Written as DNA, the CDR3 is TGTGCCAGCAGTTTATACGGCGGGGGGGCCGATGAGCAGTTCTTC.